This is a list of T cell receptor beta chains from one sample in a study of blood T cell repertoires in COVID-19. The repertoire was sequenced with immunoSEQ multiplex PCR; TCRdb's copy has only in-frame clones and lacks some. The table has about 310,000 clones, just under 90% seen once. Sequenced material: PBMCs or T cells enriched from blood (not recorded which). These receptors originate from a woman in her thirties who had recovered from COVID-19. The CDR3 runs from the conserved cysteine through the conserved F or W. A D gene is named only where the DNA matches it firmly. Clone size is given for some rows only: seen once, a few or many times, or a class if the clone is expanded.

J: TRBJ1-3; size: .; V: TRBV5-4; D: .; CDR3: CASSLMTGNTIYF; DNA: TGTGCCAGCAGCTTGATGACGGGGAACACCATATATTTT
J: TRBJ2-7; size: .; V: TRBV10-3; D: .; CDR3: CAISESTGNYEQYF; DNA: TGTGCCATCAGTGAGTCGACTGGAAACTACGAGCAGTACTTC
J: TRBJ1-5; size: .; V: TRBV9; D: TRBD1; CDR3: CASSVGTDNQPQHF; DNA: TGTGCCAGCAGCGTGGGGACAGATAATCAGCCCCAGCATTTT
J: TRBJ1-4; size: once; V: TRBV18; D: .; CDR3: CASSPLLNEKLFF; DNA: TGTGCCAGCTCACCCCTCTTAAATGAAAAACTGTTTTTT
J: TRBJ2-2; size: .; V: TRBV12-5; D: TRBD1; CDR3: CASGLGQGNTGELFF; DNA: TGTGCTAGTGGTCTGGGACAGGGGAACACCGGGGAGCTGTTTTTT
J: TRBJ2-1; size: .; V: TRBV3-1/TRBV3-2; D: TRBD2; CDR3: CASSKGAGVAEQFF; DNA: TGTGCCAGCAGCAAGGGAGCGGGAGTGGCTGAGCAGTTCTTC
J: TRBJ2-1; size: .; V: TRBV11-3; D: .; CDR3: CASSLEAGGNEQFF; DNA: TGTGCCAGCAGCTTAGAGGCAGGGGGGAATGAGCAGTTCTTC
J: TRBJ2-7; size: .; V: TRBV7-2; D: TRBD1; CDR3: CASSTGGSSGQSSYEQYF; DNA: TGTGCCAGCAGCACAGGGGGTTCCTCGGGACAGAGCTCCTACGAGCAGTACTTC
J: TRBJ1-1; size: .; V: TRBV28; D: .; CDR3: CASSLTGEFAEAFF; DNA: TGTGCCAGCAGTTTAACTGGGGAGTTCGCTGAAGCTTTCTTT
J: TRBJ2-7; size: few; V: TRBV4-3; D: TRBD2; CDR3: CASSQDPSGAYEQYF; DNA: TGCGCCAGCAGCCAAGATCCTAGCGGCGCCTACGAGCAGTACTTC
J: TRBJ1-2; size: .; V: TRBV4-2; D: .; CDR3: CASSPGGGGYTF; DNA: TGTGCCAGCAGCCCGGGGGGGGGTGGCTACACCTTC
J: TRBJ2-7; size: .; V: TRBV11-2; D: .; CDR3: CASRPTEYSYEQYF; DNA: TGTGCCAGCAGACCGACAGAATACTCCTACGAGCAGTACTTC
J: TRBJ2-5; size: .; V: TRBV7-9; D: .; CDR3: CASSLAAGETQYF; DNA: TGTGCCAGCAGCCTCGCCGCAGGAGAGACCCAGTACTTC
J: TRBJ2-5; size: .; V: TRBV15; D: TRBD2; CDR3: CATSRVQFSSGTSIGTQYF; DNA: TGTGCCACCAGCAGAGTCCAGTTCTCATCCGGGACTAGTATTGGGACCCAGTACTTC
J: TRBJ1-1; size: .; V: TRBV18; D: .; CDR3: CASSPMTIDTEAFF; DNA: TGTGCCAGCTCACCAATGACAATAGACACTGAAGCTTTCTTT
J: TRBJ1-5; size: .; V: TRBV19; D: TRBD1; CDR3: CASVSGQGDQPQHF; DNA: TGTGCCAGTGTCTCCGGACAGGGGGATCAGCCCCAGCATTTT
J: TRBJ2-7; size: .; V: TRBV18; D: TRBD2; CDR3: CASSLSGSNEQYF; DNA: TGTGCCAGCTCACTTAGCGGGAGTAACGAGCAGTACTTC
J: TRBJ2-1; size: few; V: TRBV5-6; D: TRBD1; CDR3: CASSFGPGQDSYNEQFF; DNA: TGTGCCAGCAGCTTTGGACCGGGACAGGATTCCTACAATGAGCAGTTCTTC
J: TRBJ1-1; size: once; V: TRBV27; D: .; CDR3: CASSLSHRGNTEAFF; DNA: TGTGCCAGCAGTTTAAGTCATCGGGGGAACACTGAAGCTTTCTTT
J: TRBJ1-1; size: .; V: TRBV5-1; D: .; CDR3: CASSLIENTEAFF; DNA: TGCGCCAGCAGCTTAATAGAGAACACTGAAGCTTTCTTT
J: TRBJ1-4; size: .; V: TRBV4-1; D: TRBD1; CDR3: CASRRRRAGTANEKLFF; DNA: TGCGCCAGCAGACGAAGGCGAGCCGGGACAGCGAATGAAAAACTGTTTTTT
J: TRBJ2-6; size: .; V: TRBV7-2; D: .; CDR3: CASSSRRRTSSGANVLTF; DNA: TGTGCCAGCAGCTCTCGCAGGCGAACTAGCTCTGGGGCCAACGTCCTGACTTTC
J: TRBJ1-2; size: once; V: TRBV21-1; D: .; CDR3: CASSKGRGKSNYGYTF; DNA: TGTGCCAGCAGCAAAGGTCGAGGGAAGTCTAACTATGGCTACACCTTC
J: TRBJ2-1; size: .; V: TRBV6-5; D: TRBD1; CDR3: CASSYSGQGNNEQFF; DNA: TGTGCCAGCAGTTACTCGGGACAGGGAAACAATGAGCAGTTCTTC
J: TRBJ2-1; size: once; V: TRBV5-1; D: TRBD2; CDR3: CASSFAGLAVIYNEQFF; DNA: TGCGCCAGCAGCTTTGCGGGACTAGCGGTAATCTACAATGAGCAGTTCTTC
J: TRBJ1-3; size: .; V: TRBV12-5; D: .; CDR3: CASGPTLWGGRQLSGNTIYF; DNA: TGTGCTAGTGGTCCGACCCTCTGGGGGGGACGGCAACTCTCTGGAAACACCATATATTTT
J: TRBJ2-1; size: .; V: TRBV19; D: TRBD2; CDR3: CASSFVGGNEQFF; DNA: TGTGCCAGTAGTTTTGTGGGGGGGAATGAGCAGTTCTTC
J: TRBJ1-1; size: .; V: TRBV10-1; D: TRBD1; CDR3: CASRKGQGMNTEAFF; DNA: TGCGCCAGTAGGAAAGGACAGGGCATGAACACTGAAGCTTTCTTT
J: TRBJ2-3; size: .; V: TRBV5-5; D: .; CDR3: CASSFLWGQFTDTQYF; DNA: TGTGCCAGCAGCTTCCTTTGGGGGCAATTCACAGATACGCAGTATTTT
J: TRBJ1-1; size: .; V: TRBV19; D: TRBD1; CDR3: CASDRGVGTEAFF; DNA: TGTGCCAGTGACAGGGGGGTGGGAACTGAAGCTTTCTTT
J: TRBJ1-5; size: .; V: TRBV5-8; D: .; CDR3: CASTNLGVGYQPQHF; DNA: TGTGCCAGCACCAATCTAGGGGTGGGGTATCAGCCCCAGCATTTT
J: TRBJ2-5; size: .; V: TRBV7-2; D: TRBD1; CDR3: CASSSGQGAWETQYF; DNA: TGTGCCAGCAGCTCCGGACAGGGGGCCTGGGAGACCCAGTACTTC
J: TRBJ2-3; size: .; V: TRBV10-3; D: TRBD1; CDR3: CASKPGQGDYTQYF; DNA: TGTGCCAGCAAACCGGGACAGGGTGACTATACGCAGTATTTT
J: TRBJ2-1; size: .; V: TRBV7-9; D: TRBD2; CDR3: CASSLAGGSIHEQFF; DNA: TGTGCCAGCAGCTTAGCAGGCGGGAGTATTCATGAGCAGTTCTTC
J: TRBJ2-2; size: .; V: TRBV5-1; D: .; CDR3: CASSLDRVNTGELFF; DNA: TGCGCCAGCAGCTTGGACAGGGTGAACACCGGGGAGCTGTTTTTT
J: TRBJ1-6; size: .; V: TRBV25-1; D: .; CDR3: CASTAQYNSPLHF; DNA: TGTGCCAGCACAGCGCAGTATAATTCACCCCTCCACTTT
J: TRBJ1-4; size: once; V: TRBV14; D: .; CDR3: CASSQRTTTNEKLFF; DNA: TGTGCCAGCAGCCAGAGGACTACAACTAATGAAAAACTGTTTTTT
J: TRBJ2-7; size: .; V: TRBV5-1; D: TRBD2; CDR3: CASSWGLADTYEQYF; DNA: TGCGCCAGCAGCTGGGGACTAGCGGATACCTACGAGCAGTACTTC
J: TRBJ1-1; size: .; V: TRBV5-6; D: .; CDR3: CASSFRTLVEAFF; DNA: TGTGCCAGCAGTTTCCGCACACTAGTTGAAGCTTTCTTT
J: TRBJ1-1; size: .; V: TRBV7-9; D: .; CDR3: CASSLRAVRPEAFF; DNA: TGTGCCAGCAGCTTGCGGGCCGTTCGGCCTGAAGCTTTCTTT
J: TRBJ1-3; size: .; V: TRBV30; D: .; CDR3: CAWSVPIGSGNTIYF; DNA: TGTGCCTGGAGTGTACCCATCGGCTCTGGAAACACCATATATTTT
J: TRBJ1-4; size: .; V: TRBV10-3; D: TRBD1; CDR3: CAISLRPGQGEKLFF; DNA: TGTGCCATCAGCCTCAGACCGGGACAGGGGGAAAAACTGTTTTTT
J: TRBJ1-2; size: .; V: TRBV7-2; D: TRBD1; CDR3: CASSLGRGNRGYNYGYTF; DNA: TGTGCCAGCAGCTTAGGCCGGGGGAACAGGGGGTACAACTATGGCTACACCTTC
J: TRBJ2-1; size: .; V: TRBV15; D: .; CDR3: CATSRGRSSYNEQFF; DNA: TGTGCCACCAGCAGAGGTCGGAGCTCCTACAATGAGCAGTTCTTC
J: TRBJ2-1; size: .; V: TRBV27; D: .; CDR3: CASSSVGANEQFF; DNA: TGTGCCAGCAGTTCCGTGGGGGCCAATGAGCAGTTCTTC
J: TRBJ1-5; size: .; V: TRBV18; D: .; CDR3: CASSPQPGDQPQHF; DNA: TGTGCCAGCTCACCACAACCAGGGGATCAGCCCCAGCATTTT
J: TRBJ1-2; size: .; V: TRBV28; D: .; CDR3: CASSLGGGYGYTF; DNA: TGTGCCAGCAGTTTGGGGGGAGGCTATGGCTACACCTTC